This T cell receptor (beta chain) appears in the sequencing data of a study of T cell repertoires in cytomegalovirus infection. Overall study: Based on public TCR beta signatures, there were indications of CMV infection and of a matching HLA type.

This clonotype came up many times. The CDR3 length is 15 residues. Germline CDR1 reads MGHDK; CDR2 reads SYGVNS. Trimming took off 5 bases at V and 2 bases at J, with 15 bases between the two ends. TCRdb re-analysed the reads in MiXCR, keeping a single row per CDR3 protein. The sample includes approximately 500,000 distinct CDR3 sequences, approximately 15% of them seen just once. This sequence was found in a human donor in good health (CMV status not recorded). Some clones in this sample may be carry-over from other donors' samples. The sample consisted of CD8+ T cells from PBMCs. V and J are TRBV25-1 and TRBJ1-1, with D perhaps TRBD1 (6 bases). CDR3 DNA sequence: TGTGCCAGCAGTAACCGCGACAGGCCTAACACTGAAGCTTTCTTT. Its protein is CASSNRDRPNTEAFF.